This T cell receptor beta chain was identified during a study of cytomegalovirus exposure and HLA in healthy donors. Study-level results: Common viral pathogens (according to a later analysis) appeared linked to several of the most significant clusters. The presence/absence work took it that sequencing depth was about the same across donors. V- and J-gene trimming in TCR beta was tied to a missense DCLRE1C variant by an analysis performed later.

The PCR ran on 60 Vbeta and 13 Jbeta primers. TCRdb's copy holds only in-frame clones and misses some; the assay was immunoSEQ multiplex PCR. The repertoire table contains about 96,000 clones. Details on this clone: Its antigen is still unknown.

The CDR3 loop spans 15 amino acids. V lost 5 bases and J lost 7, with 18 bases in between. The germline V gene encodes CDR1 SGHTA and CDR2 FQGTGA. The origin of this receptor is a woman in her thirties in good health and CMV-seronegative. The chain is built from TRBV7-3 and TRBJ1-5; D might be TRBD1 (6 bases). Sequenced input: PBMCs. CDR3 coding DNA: TGTGCCAGCAGCGCCGGGACAAGGGAGGGGCAGCCCCAGCATTTT. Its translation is CASSAGTREGQPQHF.